What follows are 18 T cell receptor beta chains derived from one specimen sequenced in a study of vaccination effects on CD4 cells after COVID-19. Produced via immunoSEQ multiplex PCR; TCRdb's table is partial and in-frame only. In the table there are roughly 60,000 clones, approximately 72% of which are singletons. The culture ran for 10 days before CD4+ T cells were isolated. The antigens these receptors bind are not known. Sample: CD4+ T cells from PBMCs cultured without peptide, taken before COVID-19 vaccination. Receptors were obtained from a human donor who had a prior SARS-CoV-2 infection.

The chain employs TRBV6-5 and TRBJ2-1; D might be TRBD1 (6 bases). This CDR3 spans 15 amino acids. Trimming removed 8 bases from V and 6 bases from J, with 20 bases in between. The germline CDR1 and CDR2 sequences are MNHEY and SVGAGI. The CDR3 nucleotides read TGTGCCAGCTTGAGGAATACAGGGATGGGCAATGAGCAGTTCTTC. Amino acid sequence: CASLRNTGMGNEQFF.

This chain connects TRBV10-3 to TRBJ2-3, with 8 bases matching TRBD2. The germline V gene encodes CDR1 ENHRY and CDR2 SYGVKD. J gave up 0 bases and V 4 bases, and 3 bases lay outside the gene matches. The CDR3 totals 15 residues. The CDR3 region has the DNA TGTGCCATCAGTGGTAGACTAGCGAGCACAGATACGCAGTATTTT. This translates into CAISGRLASTDTQYF.

This clone appeared once. V gene TRBV30 combines with J gene TRBJ1-3, with a weak D call TRBD1 (5 bases). Trimming pared 4 bases from V and 8 bases from J, leaving 12 bases between. The germline CDR1 and CDR2 sequences are GTSNPN and SVGIG (reference sequence). This CDR3 has 12 amino acids. The CDR3 DNA follows: TGTGCCTGGAAGGGGCCCTCGTACACCATATATTTT. Encoded protein: CAWKGPSYTIYF.

The J gene is TRBJ1-1, the V gene TRBV18; D perhaps matches TRBD1 (5 bases). Germline CDR1 is KGHSH and CDR2 is LQKENI. CDR3 length: 12 amino acids. V lost 9 bases and J lost 6, with 14 bases in between. CDR3 nucleotides: TGTGCCAGTTCGGGGACGGACGCTGAAGCTTTCTTT. Amino acid sequence: CASSGTDAEAFF.

The chain links TRBV19 to TRBJ1-1, with D unresolved. The CDR3 runs 16 residues. Germline V lookup: CDR1 LNHDA, CDR2 SQIVND (reference sequence). Between the trimmed V and J ends, which lost 4 bases and 5 bases, there was a span of 20 bases. The CDR3 here is CASSTNPREVKTEAFF. For the CDR3, the DNA is TGTGCCAGTAGTACCAATCCGCGGGAGGTAAAAACTGAAGCTTTCTTT.

This clone was detected a few times. The chain combines TRBV6-1 with TRBJ1-5; unclear D gene. Trimming stripped 0 bases from V and 10 bases from J, with 13 bases between. The CDR3 sequence is 14 residues long. Germline CDR1 reads MNHNS; CDR2 reads SASEGT. CDR3 region: CASSEALSDRPQHF. The CDR3 bases are TGTGCCAGCAGTGAAGCGCTCTCGGACCGACCCCAGCATTTT.

The chain has TRBV19 and TRBJ1-1; 7 bases are shared with TRBD1. The length of the CDR3 is 14 residues. Trimming removed 6 bases from V and 4 bases from J; junction bases left unmatched: 8. Germline-derived CDR1 and CDR2 are LNHDA and SQIVND (reference sequence). CDR3: CASSRQGLGTEAFF. The CDR3 nucleotides read TGTGCCAGTAGCCGACAGGGCTTAGGCACTGAAGCTTTCTTT.

This clone has a handful of counts. V is TRBV29-1 and J is TRBJ1-2; D remains unclear. Trimming removed 7 bases at V and 5 bases at J, with 17 bases between. This CDR3 comprises 13 residues. Germline lookup yields CDR1 SQVTM and CDR2 ANQGSEA. The CDR3 DNA reads TGCAGCGCTCCCGGGCCGGGATCGTATGGCTACACCTTC. Residues: CSAPGPGSYGYTF.

The rearrangement links TRBV7-2 to TRBJ2-5, with TRBD2 identical over 16 bases. CDR1 and CDR2 from the germline V gene are SGHTA and FQGNSA. V trimming: 5 bases; J trimming: 5 bases; junction bases outside the gene matches: 11. This CDR3 has 18 residues. The CDR3 reads CASSPGLAGGSIFETQYF. The CDR3 DNA follows: TGTGCCAGCAGCCCGGGACTAGCGGGGGGGTCGATATTTGAGACCCAGTACTTC.

CDR3: CASSSPRIEGETQYF. Written as DNA, the CDR3 is TGTGCCAGCAGTTCCCCTCGAATAGAGGGGGAGACCCAGTACTTC. V usage is TRBV6-5 and J usage is TRBJ2-5, with D perhaps being TRBD1 or TRBD2 (5 bases each). The V and J ends lost 4 bases and 5 bases respectively, with 17 bases between them. This CDR3 comprises 15 residues. Looked up from germline, CDR1 is MNHEY and CDR2 is SVGAGI.

This clone was recorded a few times. The V call is TRBV3-1 (or the pseudogene TRBV3-2), the J call TRBJ2-7; 7 nucleotides align to TRBD1. Germline V gene lookup returns CDR1 LGHDT and CDR2 YNNKEL (reference sequence). V shed 6 bases and J 4 bases; nucleotides not matched to a gene: 6. The CDR3 runs to 13 residues. CDR3 amino acids: CASSQTGLYEQYF. The CDR3 bases are TGTGCCAGCAGTCAGACAGGGTTATACGAGCAGTACTTC.

The chain couples TRBV19 to TRBJ1-5; 12 positions agree with TRBD1. This CDR3 comprises 14 residues. Per the germline V gene, CDR1 is LNHDA and CDR2 is SQIVND (reference sequence). Unmatched junction bases numbered 7, after V lost 5 bases and J lost 11 bases. CDR3 DNA sequence: TGTGCCAGTAGTCCGGGACAGGGGGCGGGGACCCAGCATTTT. Its protein product is CASSPGQGAGTQHF.

In its sample, this clone was seen once. V is TRBV12-3 or TRBV12-4 and J is TRBJ2-2, with no clear D. The CDR3 totals 11 residues. Trimming left V 7 bases short and J 8 bases short, with 8 bases between. The CDR3 DNA reads TGTGCCAGCACACGAGGAGGGGAGCTGTTTTTT. Translating gives CASTRGGELFF.

In its sample, this clone was seen a few times. The chain recombines TRBV23-1 with TRBJ1-5; D is ambiguous. TRBV23-1 is reported as an ORF; its role is uncertain. V lost 6 bases and J lost 0, with 18 bases in between. The CDR3 is 17 residues long. CDR3 loop: CASRPQGKADSNQPQHF. The DNA for the CDR3 is TGCGCCAGCAGGCCTCAAGGTAAGGCAGATAGCAATCAGCCCCAGCATTTT.

This CDR3 reads CASSVDNYNEQFF. The CDR3 DNA reads as TGTGCCAGCAGCGTAGATAACTACAATGAGCAGTTCTTC. The V and J genes are TRBV9 and TRBJ2-1, with D unresolved. CDR1 and CDR2 from the germline V gene are SGDLS and YYNGEE. The CDR3 runs to 13 residues. V was clipped by 0 bases and J by 3 bases, with 4 bases between them.

This chain uses TRBV29-1 with TRBJ2-3; perhaps TRBD1 as D (6 bases). Germline lookup yields CDR1 SQVTM and CDR2 ANQGSEA. CDR3 length: 14 amino acids. Between the trimmed V and J ends, which lost 3 bases and 2 bases, there was a span of 12 bases. The DNA of the CDR3 is TGCAGCGTTGAGGGGGCTGTCAACACAGATACGCAGTATTTT. Protein product: CSVEGAVNTDTQYF.

This clone was counted only a few times. The chain links TRBV4-1 to TRBJ2-3; no clear D gene. V was clipped by 1 base and J by 2 bases, with 13 bases between them. Germline CDR1 MGHRA, CDR2 YSYEKL. The CDR3 totals 16 residues. This CDR3 reads CASSQVDLVVTDTQYF. DNA for the CDR3: TGCGCCAGCAGCCAAGTCGACCTGGTTGTCACAGATACGCAGTATTTT.

The chain links TRBV6-5 to TRBJ2-3; D might be TRBD2 (6 bases). Trimming took off 8 bases at V and 3 bases at J, with 15 bases between the two ends. The germline gives CDR1 MNHEY, CDR2 SVGAGI. The CDR3 runs 14 residues. The CDR3 coding sequence is TGTGCCAGCTCCGGGCAGGGAGGTACAGATACGCAGTATTTT. Translation gives CASSGQGGTDTQYF.